This T cell receptor beta chain was sequenced in a study of T cells in localized non-small cell lung cancer. Germline V gene lookup returns CDR1 SGHTA and CDR2 FQGNSA. The V and J ends lost 3 bases and 7 bases respectively, with 10 bases between them. This CDR3 has 13 residues. TCRdb's table, derived via immunoSEQ multiplex PCR, lists solely in-frame clones and lacks some. Seen here are roughly 40,000 clones, around 81% observed once, and the top ten hold around 7.3%. This clone was seen only a few times. What it binds is unknown. Whole-study results and caveats: An association was observed between higher blood T cell density and longer overall survival. In uninvolved adjacent lung, T cell clonality reached its highest value, exceeding tumor. Owing to sequencing of a solitary tumor region, heterogeneity cannot be discounted. Median roughly 57 top-100 tumor clones were shared with paired adjacent lung.

The material sequenced was peripheral blood mononuclear cells, taken before any cancer treatment. V gene TRBV7-2 combines with J gene TRBJ2-1; tentative D call: TRBD2 (5 bases). This clonotype originated in a male donor aged 60 or older with stage II lung adenocarcinoma. The CDR3 nucleotides read TGTGCCAGCAGCTTGAGCCGAGGGAATGAGCAGTTCTTC. Translating it yields CASSLSRGNEQFF. Supplemented by reference TRBV7-2 and TRBJ2-1, the full variable domain reads GAGVSQSPSNKVTEKGKDVELRCDPISGHTALYWYRQSLGQGLEFLIYFQGNSAPDKSGLPSDRFSAERTGGSVSTLTIQRTQQEDSAVYLCASSLSRGNEQFFGPGTRLTVL.